A single sample is the source of the 23 T cell receptor beta chains below, sequenced in a study of blood T cells in healthy people across ages. It was with a sample-barcoded 5' primer and a J-beta primer mix that a second PCR of roughly 7 to 12 cycles was run. TCRdb called the 5' RACE reads again in MiXCR, with one record for every CDR3 protein. The sample holds fewer than 1,200,000 distinct CDR3 sequences, 20% to 25% seen once. The same data also went into a second study, on T cells of mothers and their children.

The specimen sequenced was blood. These TCRs come from a girl aged 2-9 years in good health.

The V call is TRBV12-3 or TRBV12-4, the J call TRBJ2-1; the D is unclear. V dropped 7 bases and J dropped 5 bases, with 9 bases sitting between them. The CDR3 is 12 residues long. The CDR3 DNA follows: TGTGCCAGCACCCCAAAGAACAATGAGCAGTTCTTC. It is translated as CASTPKNNEQFF.

The gene calls are TRBV4-3 and TRBJ2-6; no clear D gene. Trimming shortened V by 3 bases and J by 0 bases, and 9 bases separated the two germline ends. The length of the CDR3 is 16 residues. Germline V gene lookup returns CDR1 LGHNA and CDR2 YSLEER. The CDR3 bases are TGCGCCAGCAGCCACGAAATCTCCTCTGGGGCCAACGTCCTGACTTTC. This translates into CASSHEISSGANVLTF.

The chain links TRBV20-1 to TRBJ2-1; 8 bases agree with TRBD2. With the DNA end fitting TRBJ2-7 better, the J assignment may be wrong. The CDR3 consists of 16 residues. Germline V lookup: CDR1 DFQATT, CDR2 SNEGSKA (reference sequence). The CDR3 nucleotides are TGCAGTGCTAGAGTACCTTCCCCAGCGGGAGCCTCCGAGCAGTACTTC. As protein: CSARVPSPAGASEQYF.

This clonotype was recorded a few times. V usage is TRBV12-3 or TRBV12-4 and J usage is TRBJ1-2; D is unclear. Trimming cost V 2 bases and J 2 bases, with 6 bases left between them. The CDR3 runs 13 residues. CDR3 sequence (DNA): TGTGCCAGCAGTTTAAGGTTCAACTATGGCTACACCTTC. Protein sequence: CASSLRFNYGYTF.

This clonotype was found a few times. J is TRBJ1-1 and V is TRBV20-1; 7 nucleotides align to TRBD1. V trimming: 4 bases; J trimming: 0 bases; junction bases outside the gene matches: 11. The CDR3 runs 16 residues. CDR1 and CDR2 (germline): DFQATT, SNEGSKA (reference sequence). The CDR3 nucleotides read TGCAGTGCTATTACACCGGGACAGCTTATGAACACTGAAGCTTTCTTT. Protein product: CSAITPGQLMNTEAFF.

This clonotype was detected a few times. The rearrangement joins TRBV5-1 to TRBJ1-2, with TRBD1 as a possible D gene (5 bases). Deletions cut 0 bases from V and 8 bases from J, with 14 bases between. The germline gives CDR1 SGHRS, CDR2 YFSETQ. The CDR3 totals 14 residues. The CDR3 nucleotides read TGCGCCAGCAGCTTGGAAGGGGACCTTGGCGGCTACACCTTC. Residues: CASSLEGDLGGYTF.

The chain uses TRBV28 and TRBJ2-2, with D unclear. Germline-derived CDR1 and CDR2 are MDHEN and SYDVKM. V lost 5 bases and J 0 bases, leaving 10 bases between the germline ends. The CDR3 extends over 15 amino acids. The CDR3: CASSTYLTNTGELFF. CDR3 DNA: TGTGCCAGCAGTACCTACCTGACGAACACCGGGGAGCTGTTTTTT.

In this sample, this clonotype turned up a few times. The V call is TRBV29-1, the J call TRBJ2-1; D gene uncertain. Judging by the DNA end, TRBJ2-5 fits better; the J call may be wrong. Germline V gives CDR1 SQVTM, CDR2 ANQGSEA. The CDR3 consists of 12 residues. The CDR3 region is CSFQGIGETQYF. In DNA form, the CDR3 reads TGCAGCTTTCAAGGGATAGGAGAGACCCAGTACTTC.

This clonotype has just a few counts. The genes are TRBV6-5 and TRBJ2-1, with a possible D match to TRBD2 (6 bases). CDR1 is MNHEY, CDR2 SVGAGI, per germline. This CDR3 region has 13 residues. V was cut by 0 bases and J by 11 bases, with 11 bases left in between. CDR3 DNA: TGTGCCAGCAGTTACTCATGGCGGGGCCAGCAGTTCTTC. It translates to CASSYSWRGQQFF.

The CDR3 DNA follows: TGCAGCGTCCAGGCAGGCGGCGATTCACCCCTCCACTTT. It encodes CSVQAGGDSPLHF. The chain joins TRBV29-1 to TRBJ1-6; D ambiguous. With 6 bases removed from V and 8 bases from J, the gap between germline ends came to 14 bases. This CDR3 is 13 amino acids long. Germline-derived CDR1 and CDR2 are SQVTM and ANQGSEA.

This clonotype was seen only a few times. The V gene is TRBV29-1, the J gene TRBJ2-7, with 10 bases fitting TRBD2. V trimming: 7 bases; J trimming: 4 bases; junction bases outside the gene matches: 1. The CDR3 covers 11 residues. Germline CDR1 SQVTM, CDR2 ANQGSEA. CDR3 sequence: CSGTSGYEQYF. The DNA for the CDR3 is TGCAGCGGGACTAGCGGTTACGAGCAGTACTTC.

In this sample, this clonotype turned up a few times. The chain carries TRBV6-5 and TRBJ2-7, with D possibly being TRBD2 (6 bases). This CDR3 comprises 15 residues. V dropped 2 bases and J dropped 2 bases, with 13 bases sitting between them. CDR1 MNHEY and CDR2 SVGAGI come from the germline V gene. CDR3 region: CASSYRRRETYEQYF. In nucleotides, the CDR3 is TGTGCCAGCAGTTACCGGCGGAGGGAAACCTACGAGCAGTACTTC.

There are a few counts of this clonotype. The chain recombines TRBV7-8 with TRBJ2-3; D gene uncertain. CDR3 size: 17 residues. V was clipped by 0 bases and J by 0 bases, with 13 bases between them. Germline V gives CDR1 SGHVS, CDR2 FQNEAQ. The CDR3 coding sequence is TGTGCCAGCAGCTTAGCAACCTACGGAGCTAGCACAGATACGCAGTATTTT. Translated, it gives CASSLATYGASTDTQYF.

This clonotype was seen a few times. The gene calls are TRBV4-2 and TRBJ2-5; 11 bases agree with TRBD2. Germline-derived CDR1 and CDR2 are LGHNA and YNFKEQ. J was trimmed by 7 bases and V by 4 bases; bases with no gene match: 8. The CDR3 contains 15 residues. The CDR3 nucleotides read TGTGCCAGCAGCCCGGGACTAGCGGCGGTCGGGACCCAGTACTTC. It yields the protein CASSPGLAAVGTQYF.

The CDR3 loop is CASKDRGVGSYGYTF. CDR3 DNA sequence: TGTGCCAGCAAGGACAGGGGAGTTGGGAGCTATGGCTACACCTTC. The gene calls are TRBV12-3 or TRBV12-4 and TRBJ1-2; 9 bases map to TRBD1. The CDR3 sequence is 15 residues long. V trimming: 7 bases; J trimming: 4 bases; junction bases outside the gene matches: 10.

This chain uses TRBV28 with TRBJ2-3, with D tentatively TRBD1 or TRBD2 (5 bases each). V was pared by 10 bases and J by 3 bases, with 20 bases between. The CDR3 contains 15 residues. Germline V CDR1 and CDR2: MDHEN, SYDVKM. CDR3 in DNA: TGTGCCACCAGCAAGGTGTCAGGGAGAACAGATACGCAGTATTTT. Its protein product is CATSKVSGRTDTQYF.

The chain recombines TRBV9 with TRBJ1-2, with D possibly TRBD1 on 6 matching bases. The germline CDR1 and CDR2 sequences are SGDLS and YYNGEE. The ends were cut back, 0 bases at V and 3 bases at J, with 15 bases in the middle. The CDR3 spans 16 residues. The CDR3 DNA sequence: TGTGCCAGCAGCGTAGCTTCGGGTCAGGGGTACTATGGCTACACCTTC. Its protein is CASSVASGQGYYGYTF.

This chain connects TRBV5-1 to TRBJ1-5; D unclear. The CDR3 has 13 amino acids. Germline V gene data show CDR1 as SGHRS and CDR2 as YFSETQ. With 2 bases removed from V and 5 bases from J, the gap between germline ends came to 8 bases. CDR3 in amino acids: CASSFGPDQPQHF. The CDR3 nucleotides are TGCGCCAGCAGCTTCGGGCCGGATCAGCCCCAGCATTTT.

The chain employs TRBV20-1 and TRBJ2-1, with D maybe TRBD1 (9 bases). Trimming pared 5 bases from V and 7 bases from J, leaving 18 bases between. The length of the CDR3 is 14 residues. CDR1 is DFQATT, CDR2 SNEGSKA, per germline (reference sequence). CDR3 region: CSAERGTGSNEQFF. DNA for the CDR3: TGCAGTGCTGAGCGGGGGACAGGGAGTAATGAGCAGTTCTTC.

This clonotype was observed a handful of times. The chain recombines TRBV24-1 with TRBJ1-1; tentative D call: TRBD1 (6 bases). This CDR3 is built from 13 residues. The germline gives CDR1 KGHDR, CDR2 SFDVKD. Trimming left V 4 bases short and J 4 bases short, with 9 bases between. CDR3 residues: CATSEIGGTEAFF. The CDR3 nucleotides read TGTGCCACCAGTGAAATAGGGGGCACTGAAGCTTTCTTT.

The chain has TRBV7-2 and TRBJ2-3; the match to TRBD2 covers 7 bases. Germline CDR1 reads SGHTA; CDR2 reads FQGNSA. The CDR3 totals 15 residues. V trimming: 5 bases; J trimming: 4 bases; junction bases outside the gene matches: 9. The CDR3 spells CASSPPSGASDTQYF. The CDR3 bases are TGTGCCAGCAGCCCCCCAAGCGGGGCGTCAGATACGCAGTATTTT. Filled out from reference TRBV7-2 and TRBJ2-3, the complete variable domain reads GAGVSQSPSNKVTEKGKDVELRCDPISGHTALYWYRQSLGQGLEFLIYFQGNSAPDKSGLPSDRFSAERTGGSVSTLTIQRTQQEDSAVYLCASSPPSGASDTQYFGPGTRLTVL.

The CDR3 DNA is TGTGCCAGCAGATCTTTAGGGTTAGTCGAGATCTCTGGGGCCAACGTCCTGACTTTC. Its protein product is CASRSLGLVEISGANVLTF. The rearrangement uses TRBV27 and TRBJ2-6, with no clear D. Germline values: CDR1 MNHEY, CDR2 SMNVEV (reference sequence). This CDR3 is 19 amino acids long. V was clipped by 6 bases and J by 0 bases, with 21 bases between them.

CDR3 DNA sequence: TGTGCCAGCAGCACGCGGTCAGGAGATGGAGGGACAGATACGCAGTATTTT. Translating it yields CASSTRSGDGGTDTQYF. The rearrangement joins TRBV7-9 to TRBJ2-3, with D perhaps TRBD2 (6 bases). The CDR3 runs 17 residues. Per the germline V gene, CDR1 is SEHNR and CDR2 is FQNEAQ (reference sequence). V lost 5 bases and J 3 bases, leaving 21 bases between the germline ends.